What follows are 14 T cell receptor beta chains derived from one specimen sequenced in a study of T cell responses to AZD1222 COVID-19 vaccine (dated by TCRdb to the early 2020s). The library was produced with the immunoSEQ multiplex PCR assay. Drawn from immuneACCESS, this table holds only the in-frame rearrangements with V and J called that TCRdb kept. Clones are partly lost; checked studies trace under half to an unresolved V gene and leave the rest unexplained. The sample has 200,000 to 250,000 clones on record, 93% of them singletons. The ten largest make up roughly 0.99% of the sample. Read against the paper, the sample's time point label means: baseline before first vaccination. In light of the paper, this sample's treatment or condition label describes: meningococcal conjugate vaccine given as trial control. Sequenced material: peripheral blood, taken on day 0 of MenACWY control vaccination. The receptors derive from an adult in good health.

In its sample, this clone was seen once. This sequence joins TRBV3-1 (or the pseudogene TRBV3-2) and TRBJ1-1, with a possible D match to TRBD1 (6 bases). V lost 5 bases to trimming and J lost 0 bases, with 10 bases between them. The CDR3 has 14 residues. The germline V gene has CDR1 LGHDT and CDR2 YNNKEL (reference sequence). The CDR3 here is CASSRGVMNTEAFF. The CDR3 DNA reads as TGTGCCAGCAGCAGGGGGGTAATGAACACTGAAGCTTTCTTT.

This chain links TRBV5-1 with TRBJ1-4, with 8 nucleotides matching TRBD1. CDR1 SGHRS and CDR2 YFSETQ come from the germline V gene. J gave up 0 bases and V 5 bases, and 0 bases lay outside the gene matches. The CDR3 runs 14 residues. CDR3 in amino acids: CASRGQATNEKLFF. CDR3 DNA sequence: TGCGCCAGCAGGGGACAGGCAACTAATGAAAAACTGTTTTTT.

This CDR3 reads CASSGQAAATNEKLFF. CDR3 nucleotide sequence: TGTGCCAGCAGCGGCCAGGCGGCTGCAACTAATGAAAAACTGTTTTTT. The chain couples TRBV9 to TRBJ1-4; D is undetermined. Germline CDR1 and CDR2: SGDLS and YYNGEE. The CDR3 consists of 16 residues. The ends were cut back, 3 bases at V and 0 bases at J, with 12 bases in the middle.

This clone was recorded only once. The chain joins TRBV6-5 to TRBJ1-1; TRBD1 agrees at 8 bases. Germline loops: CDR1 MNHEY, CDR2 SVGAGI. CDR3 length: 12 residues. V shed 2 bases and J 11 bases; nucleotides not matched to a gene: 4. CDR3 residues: CASSYAGGRAFF. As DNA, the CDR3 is TGTGCCAGCAGTTACGCAGGGGGCCGGGCTTTCTTT.

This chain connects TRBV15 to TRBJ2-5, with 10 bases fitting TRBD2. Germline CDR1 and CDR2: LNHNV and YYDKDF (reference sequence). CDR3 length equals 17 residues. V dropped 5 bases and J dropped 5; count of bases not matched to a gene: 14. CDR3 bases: TGTGCCACCAGCGGTTTTAGCGGGGGGACTGATCGGGAGACCCAGTACTTC. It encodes CATSGFSGGTDRETQYF.

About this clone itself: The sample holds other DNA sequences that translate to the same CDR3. In DNA, the CDR3 is TGTGCCAGCAGCCAAGGGGGTCAGCCCCAGCATTTT. Translation: CASSQGGQPQHF. The chain recombines TRBV3-1 (or the pseudogene TRBV3-2) with TRBJ1-5, with no clear D. The CDR3 contains 12 residues. Trimming shortened V by 1 base and J by 6 bases, and 4 bases separated the two germline ends. CDR1 and CDR2 from the germline V gene are LGHDT and YNNKEL (reference sequence).

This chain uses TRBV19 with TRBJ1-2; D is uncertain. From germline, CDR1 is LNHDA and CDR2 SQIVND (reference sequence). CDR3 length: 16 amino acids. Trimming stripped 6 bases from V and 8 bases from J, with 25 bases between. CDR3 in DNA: TGTGCCAGTAGACCCTTTGGGCGGCAGGCCATCTTAGGCTACACCTTC. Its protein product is CASRPFGRQAILGYTF.

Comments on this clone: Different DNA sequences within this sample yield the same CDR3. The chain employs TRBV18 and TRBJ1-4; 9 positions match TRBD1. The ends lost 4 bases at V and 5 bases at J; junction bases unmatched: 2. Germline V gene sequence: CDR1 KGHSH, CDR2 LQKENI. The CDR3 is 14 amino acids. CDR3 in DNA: TGTGCCAGCTCACTGGGACAGGGAAATGAAAAACTGTTTTTT. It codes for CASSLGQGNEKLFF.

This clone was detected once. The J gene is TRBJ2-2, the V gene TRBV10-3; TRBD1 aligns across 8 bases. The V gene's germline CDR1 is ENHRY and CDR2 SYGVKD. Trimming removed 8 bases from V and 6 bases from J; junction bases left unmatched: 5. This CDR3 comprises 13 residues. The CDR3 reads CAIGTGRAGELFF. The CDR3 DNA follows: TGTGCCATCGGGACAGGACGGGCCGGGGAGCTGTTTTTT.

For the CDR3, the DNA is TGTGCCAGCAGTTACTTGCGGGATCAGCCCCAGCATTTT. It yields the protein CASSYLRDQPQHF. This rearrangement joins TRBV6-5 to TRBJ1-5; the D is unclear. Germline values: CDR1 MNHEY, CDR2 SVGAGI. Trimming stripped 1 base from V and 5 bases from J, with 6 bases between. CDR3 length equals 13 residues.

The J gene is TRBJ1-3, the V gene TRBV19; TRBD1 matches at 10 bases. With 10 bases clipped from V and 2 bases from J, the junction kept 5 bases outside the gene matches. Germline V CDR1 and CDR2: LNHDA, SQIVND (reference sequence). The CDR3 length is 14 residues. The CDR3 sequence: CATSTGGTGNTIYF. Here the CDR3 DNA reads TGTGCCACCTCGACAGGGGGCACTGGAAACACCATATATTTT.

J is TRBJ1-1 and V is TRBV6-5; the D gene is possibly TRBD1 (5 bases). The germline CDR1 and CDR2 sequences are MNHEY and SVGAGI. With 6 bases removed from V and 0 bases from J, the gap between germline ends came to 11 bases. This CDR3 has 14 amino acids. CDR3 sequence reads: CASSQGVLNTEAFF. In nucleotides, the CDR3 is TGTGCCAGCAGCCAAGGGGTTCTGAACACTGAAGCTTTCTTT.

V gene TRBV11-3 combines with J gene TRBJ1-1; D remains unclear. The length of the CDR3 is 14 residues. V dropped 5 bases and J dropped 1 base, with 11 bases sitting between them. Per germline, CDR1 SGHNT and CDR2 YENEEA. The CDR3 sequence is CASSEWTENTEAFF. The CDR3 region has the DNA TGTGCCAGCAGCGAGTGGACGGAGAACACTGAAGCTTTCTTT.

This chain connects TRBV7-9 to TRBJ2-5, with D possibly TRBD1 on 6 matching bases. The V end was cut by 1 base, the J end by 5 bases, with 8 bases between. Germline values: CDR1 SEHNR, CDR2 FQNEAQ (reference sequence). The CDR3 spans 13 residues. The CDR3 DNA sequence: TGTGCCAGCAGCTTAGGGGGGCTGGAGACCCAGTACTTC. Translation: CASSLGGLETQYF.